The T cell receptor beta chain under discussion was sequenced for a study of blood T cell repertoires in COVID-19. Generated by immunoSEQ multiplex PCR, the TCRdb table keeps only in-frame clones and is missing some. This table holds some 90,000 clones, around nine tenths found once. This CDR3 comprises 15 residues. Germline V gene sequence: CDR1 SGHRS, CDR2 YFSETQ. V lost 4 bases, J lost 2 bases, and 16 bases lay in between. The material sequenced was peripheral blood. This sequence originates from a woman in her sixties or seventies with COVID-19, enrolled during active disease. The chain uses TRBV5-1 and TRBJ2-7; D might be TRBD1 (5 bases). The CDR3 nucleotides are TGCGCCAGCAGCGTGACAGCAGCTCCAGCCTACGAGCAGTACTTC. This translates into CASSVTAAPAYEQYF.